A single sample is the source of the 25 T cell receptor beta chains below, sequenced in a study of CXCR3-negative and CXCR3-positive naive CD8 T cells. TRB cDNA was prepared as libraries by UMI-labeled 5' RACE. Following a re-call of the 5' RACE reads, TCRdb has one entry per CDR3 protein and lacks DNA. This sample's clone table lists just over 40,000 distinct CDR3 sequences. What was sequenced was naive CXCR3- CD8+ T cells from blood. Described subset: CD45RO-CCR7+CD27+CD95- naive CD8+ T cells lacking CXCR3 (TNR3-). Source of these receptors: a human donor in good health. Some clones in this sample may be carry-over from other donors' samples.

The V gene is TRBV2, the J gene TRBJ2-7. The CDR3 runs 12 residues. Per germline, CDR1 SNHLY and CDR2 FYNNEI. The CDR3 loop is CASSEDGYEQYF. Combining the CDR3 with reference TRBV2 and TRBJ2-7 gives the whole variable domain EPEVTQTPSHQVTQMGQEVILRCVPISNHLYFYWYRQILGQKVEFLVSFYNNEISEKSEIFDDQFSVERPDGSNFTLKIRSTKLEDSAMYFCASSEDGYEQYFGPGTRLTVT.

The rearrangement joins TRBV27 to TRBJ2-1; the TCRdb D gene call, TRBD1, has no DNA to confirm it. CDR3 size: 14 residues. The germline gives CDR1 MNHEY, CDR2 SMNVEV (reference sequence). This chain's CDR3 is CASSPWTGHNEQFF.

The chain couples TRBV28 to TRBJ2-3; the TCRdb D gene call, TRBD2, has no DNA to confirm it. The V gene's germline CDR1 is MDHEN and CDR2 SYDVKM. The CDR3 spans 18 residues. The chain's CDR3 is CASTLGRRLVLVGDTQYF. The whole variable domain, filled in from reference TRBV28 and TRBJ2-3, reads DVKVTQSSRYLVKRTGEKVFLECVQDMDHENMFWYRQDPGLGLRLIYFSYDVKMKEKGDIPEGYSVSREKKERFSLILESASTNQTSMYLCASTLGRRLVLVGDTQYFGPGTRLTVL.

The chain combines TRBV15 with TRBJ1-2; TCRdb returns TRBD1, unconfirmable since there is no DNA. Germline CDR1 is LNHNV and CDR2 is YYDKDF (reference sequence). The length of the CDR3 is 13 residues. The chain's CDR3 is CATSRDRGVGYTF.

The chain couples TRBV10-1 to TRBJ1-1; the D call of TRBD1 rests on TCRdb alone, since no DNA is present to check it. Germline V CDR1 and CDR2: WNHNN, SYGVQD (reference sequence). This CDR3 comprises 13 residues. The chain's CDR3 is CASSPRGNTEAFF.

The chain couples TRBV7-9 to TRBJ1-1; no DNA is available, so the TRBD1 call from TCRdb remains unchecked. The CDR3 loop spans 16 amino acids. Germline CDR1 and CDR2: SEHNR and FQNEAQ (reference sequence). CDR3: CASSSDRGPKNTEAFF.

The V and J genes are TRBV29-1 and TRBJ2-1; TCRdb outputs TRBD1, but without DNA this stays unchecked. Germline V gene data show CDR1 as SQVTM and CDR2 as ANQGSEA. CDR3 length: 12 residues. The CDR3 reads CSVLPPWNEQFF.

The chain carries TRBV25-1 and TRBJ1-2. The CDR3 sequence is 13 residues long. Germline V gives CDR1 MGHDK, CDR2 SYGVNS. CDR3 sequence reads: CASSGTENYGYTF.

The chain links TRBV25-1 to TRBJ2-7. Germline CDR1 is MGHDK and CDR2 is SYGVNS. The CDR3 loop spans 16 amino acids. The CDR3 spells CASSERSALIVHEQYF.

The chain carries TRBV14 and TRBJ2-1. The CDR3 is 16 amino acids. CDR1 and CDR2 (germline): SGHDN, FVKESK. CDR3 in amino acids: CASSLSTASSYNEQFF.

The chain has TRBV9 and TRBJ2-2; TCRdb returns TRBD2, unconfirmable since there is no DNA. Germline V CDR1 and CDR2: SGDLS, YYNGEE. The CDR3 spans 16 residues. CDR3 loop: CASSPRLSGYTGELFF.

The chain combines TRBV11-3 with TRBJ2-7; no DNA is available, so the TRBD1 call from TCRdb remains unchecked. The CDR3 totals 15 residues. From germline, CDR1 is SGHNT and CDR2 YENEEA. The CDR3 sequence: CASSLVVGRGSEQYF.

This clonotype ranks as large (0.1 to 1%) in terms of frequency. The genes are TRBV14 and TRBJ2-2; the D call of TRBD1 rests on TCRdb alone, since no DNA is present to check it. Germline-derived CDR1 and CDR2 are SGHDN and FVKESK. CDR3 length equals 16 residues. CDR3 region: CASSQEDRGLVGELFF. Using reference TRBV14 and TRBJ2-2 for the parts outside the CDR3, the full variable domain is EAGVTQFPSHSVIEKGQTVTLRCDPISGHDNLYWYRRVMGKEIKFLLHFVKESKQDESGMPNNRFLAERTGGTYSTLKVQPAELEDSGVYFCASSQEDRGLVGELFFGEGSRLTVL.

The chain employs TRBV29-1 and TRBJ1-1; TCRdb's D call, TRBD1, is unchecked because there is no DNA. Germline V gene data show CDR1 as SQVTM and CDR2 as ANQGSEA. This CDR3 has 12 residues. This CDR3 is CSVTGEQAEAFF.

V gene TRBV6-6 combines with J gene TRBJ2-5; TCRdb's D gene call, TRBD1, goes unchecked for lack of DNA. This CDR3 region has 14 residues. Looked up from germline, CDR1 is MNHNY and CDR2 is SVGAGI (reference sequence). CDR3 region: CASSPGTGEETQYF.

The CDR3 region is CSVEQLIGSGGVTDTQYF. This sequence joins TRBV29-1 and TRBJ2-3; no DNA is available, so the TRBD1 call from TCRdb remains unchecked. The germline gives CDR1 SQVTM, CDR2 ANQGSEA. The CDR3 sequence is 18 residues long.

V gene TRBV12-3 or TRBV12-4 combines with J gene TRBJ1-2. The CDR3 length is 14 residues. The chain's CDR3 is CASSRSETNYGYTF.

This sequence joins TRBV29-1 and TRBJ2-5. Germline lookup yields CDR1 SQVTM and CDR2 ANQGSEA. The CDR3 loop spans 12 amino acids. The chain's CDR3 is CSVDGLEETQYF.

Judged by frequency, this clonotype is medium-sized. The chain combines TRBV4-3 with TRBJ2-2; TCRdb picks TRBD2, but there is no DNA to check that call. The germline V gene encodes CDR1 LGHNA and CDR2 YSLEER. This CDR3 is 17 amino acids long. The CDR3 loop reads CASSPDLAGVYTGELFF.

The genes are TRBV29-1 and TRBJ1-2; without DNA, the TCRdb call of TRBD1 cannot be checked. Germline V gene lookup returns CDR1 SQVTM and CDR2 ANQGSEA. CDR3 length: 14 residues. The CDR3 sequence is CSVVGTGNFYGYTF.

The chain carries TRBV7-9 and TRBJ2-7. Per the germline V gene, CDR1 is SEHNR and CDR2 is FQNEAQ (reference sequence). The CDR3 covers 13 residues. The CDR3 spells CASSLSGSYEQYF.

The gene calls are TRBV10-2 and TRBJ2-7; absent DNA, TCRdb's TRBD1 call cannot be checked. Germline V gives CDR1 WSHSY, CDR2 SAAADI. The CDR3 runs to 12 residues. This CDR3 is CASRPGGYEQYF.

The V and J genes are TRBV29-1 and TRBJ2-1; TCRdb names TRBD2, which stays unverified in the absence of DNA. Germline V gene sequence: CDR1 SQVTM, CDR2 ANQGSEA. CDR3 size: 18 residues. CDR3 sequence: CSVIGLAGDFRYYNEQFF.

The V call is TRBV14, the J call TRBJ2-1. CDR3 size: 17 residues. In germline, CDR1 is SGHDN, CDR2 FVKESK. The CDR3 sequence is CASSQYFRTLHGNEQFF.

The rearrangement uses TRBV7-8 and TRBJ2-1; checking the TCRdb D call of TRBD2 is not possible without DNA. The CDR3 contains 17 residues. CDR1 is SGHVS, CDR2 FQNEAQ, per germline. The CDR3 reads CASSVSSGTSGRGEQFF.